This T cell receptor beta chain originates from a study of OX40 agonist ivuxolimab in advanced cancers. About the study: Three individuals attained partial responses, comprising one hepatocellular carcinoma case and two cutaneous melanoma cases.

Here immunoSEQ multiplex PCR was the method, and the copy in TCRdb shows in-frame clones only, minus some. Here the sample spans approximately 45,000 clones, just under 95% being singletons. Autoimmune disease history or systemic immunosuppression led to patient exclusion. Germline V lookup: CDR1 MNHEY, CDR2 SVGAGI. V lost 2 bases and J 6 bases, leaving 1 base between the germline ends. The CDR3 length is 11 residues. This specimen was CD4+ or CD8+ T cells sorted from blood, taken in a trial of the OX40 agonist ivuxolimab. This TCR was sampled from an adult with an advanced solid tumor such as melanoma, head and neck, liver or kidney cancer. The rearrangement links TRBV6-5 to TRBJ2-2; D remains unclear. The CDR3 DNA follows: TGTGCCAGCAGTTACGCCGGGGAGCTGTTTTTT. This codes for CASSYAGELFF.